One sample yielded the 5 T cell receptor beta chains listed below, sequenced in a study of glioma-infiltrating T cells. TCR alpha and beta CDR3 regions were amplified from RNA using iRepertoire nested multiplex PCR. MiXCR was run by TCRdb on the multiplex PCR reads, yielding one entry per CDR3 protein. The profile shows over 90,000 distinct CDR3 sequences, around 29% of them singletons. Sequenced sample: glioma tissue, nonneoplastic brain tissue, or PBMCs (not recorded which). The receptors originated from a human donor with low-grade glioma or glioblastoma, undergoing nonglioma brain surgery, or in good health (not recorded which).

The chain uses TRBV30 and TRBJ2-3, with no clear D. CDR1 and CDR2 from the germline V gene are GTSNPN and SVGIG (reference sequence). There are 13 residues in the CDR3. Trimming pared 2 bases from V and 3 bases from J, leaving 9 bases between. The CDR3 nucleotides are TGTGCCTGGAGTTGGACGTTAACAGATACGCAGTATTTT. Translation: CAWSWTLTDTQYF.

Comments on this clonotype: A much larger clone lies a single base off, so this may be a read error. This sequence joins TRBV7-2 and TRBJ2-3, with D hard to call. Judging by the DNA end, TRBJ2-2 fits better; the J call may be wrong. Germline assignment: CDR1 SGHTA and CDR2 FQGNSA. The CDR3 length is 14 residues. DNA for the CDR3: TGTGCCAGCAGCTTAGGACCGAACACCAGGGAGCTGTTTTTT. It specifies CASSLGPNTRELFF.

This chain connects TRBV24-1 to TRBJ2-5; possible D gene TRBD2, 5 bases. Trimming took 4 bases from V and 1 from J, leaving 6 bases between them. The CDR3 runs to 13 residues. Per the germline V gene, CDR1 is KGHDR and CDR2 is SFDVKD. CDR3 sequence reads: CATSDGVQETQYF. The CDR3 DNA sequence: TGTGCCACCAGTGACGGGGTCCAAGAGACCCAGTACTTC.

This clonotype was counted a few times. The chain links TRBV4-3 to TRBJ2-7; 7 bases match TRBD2. In germline, CDR1 is LGHNA, CDR2 YSLEER. Unmatched junction bases numbered 11, after V lost 0 bases and J lost 0 bases. The CDR3 covers 18 residues. CDR3 sequence: CASSQDWGGTPSSYEQYF. The DNA of the CDR3 is TGCGCCAGCAGCCAAGATTGGGGGGGGACCCCGAGCTCCTACGAGCAGTACTTC.

The CDR3 DNA reads as TGTGCCAGCACCTCGGAGGCTAGCGGGGTCAGCTCCTACAATGAGCAGTTCTTC. The encoded protein is CASTSEASGVSSYNEQFF. This rearrangement joins TRBV5-8 to TRBJ2-1; 9 nucleotides align to TRBD2. Germline V CDR1 and CDR2: SGHTS, YDEGEE. The V segment lost 6 bases and the J segment 0 bases; nucleotides outside the gene matches: 13. This CDR3 has 18 amino acids.